This T cell receptor (beta chain) is drawn from a study of CXCR3-negative and CXCR3-positive naive CD8 T cells. Study information: Libraries each contributed about 1.5 +/- 0.3 million TRB reads, for some 130 million in total.

The CDR3 totals 14 residues. Per the germline V gene, CDR1 is SQVTM and CDR2 is ANQGSEA. Researchers prepared the TRB cDNA libraries using 5' RACE with UMI labels. Reanalyzing the 5' RACE reads, TCRdb keeps one entry per CDR3 protein, without DNA. This table holds roughly 40,000 distinct CDR3 sequences. The source material was memory CD8+ T cells from blood. The gene calls are TRBV29-1 and TRBJ1-5; TCRdb indicates TRBD1, and absent DNA this call remains unverified. The clonotype originates from a human donor in good health. Some clones in this sample may be carry-over from other donors' samples. The CDR3 is CSVDTGTDNQPQHF.